The 30 T cell receptor beta chains below come from one sample, sequenced in a study of shared clonotypes between healthy human individuals. Terminally differentiated effector memory CD45RA+ cells were excluded by CCR7 positive selection of CD45RO-negative cells. Clones were sequenced by immunoSEQ multiplex PCR, and TCRdb holds only the in-frame ones, with some missing. This sample yields more than 2 million clones, of which 85% to 95% are seen a single time; roughly 1% belongs to the top ten. The sample consisted of naive CD8+ T cells sorted from blood. The receptors stem from a man aged 18 to 29 in good health.

This chain uses TRBV4-1 with TRBJ2-7; D ambiguous. CDR3 length: 12 amino acids. Trimming left V 0 bases short and J 6 bases short, with 6 bases between. CDR1 is MGHRA and CDR2 is YSYEKL in the germline V gene. This chain's CDR3 is CASSQDGREQYF. The CDR3 DNA reads TGCGCCAGCAGCCAAGATGGCCGCGAGCAGTACTTC.

CDR3 in amino acids: CASSLVGQPQHF. CDR3 sequence (DNA): TGTGCCAGCAGCTTGGTGGGTCAGCCCCAGCATTTT. This chain uses TRBV5-7 with TRBJ1-5; D unclear. TRBV5-7 is placed among ORFs of uncertain function. V was trimmed by 0 bases and J by 6 bases, leaving 4 bases between them. CDR3 length equals 12 residues.

This chain links TRBV7-9 with TRBJ2-4; D gene uncertain. The CDR3 is made up of 13 amino acids. The germline gives CDR1 SEHNR, CDR2 FQNEAQ (reference sequence). The V gene lost 4 bases and the J gene lost 8 bases, with 12 bases spanning the gap. CDR3 sequence (DNA): TGTGCCAGCAGCTCCCTCCTCAACCACATTCAGTACTTC. Translated: CASSSLLNHIQYF.

This clone was observed a single time. The gene calls are TRBV4-3 and TRBJ1-2; TRBD1 aligns across 12 bases. The ends lost 0 bases at V and 6 bases at J; junction bases unmatched: 5. Germline V gives CDR1 LGHNA, CDR2 YSLEER. The length of the CDR3 is 16 residues. The chain's CDR3 is CASSQDQGQGANGYTF. In DNA, the CDR3 is TGCGCCAGCAGCCAAGATCAGGGACAGGGGGCGAATGGCTACACCTTC.

This sequence joins TRBV6-5 and TRBJ2-2; D perhaps matches TRBD1 (5 bases). CDR1 MNHEY and CDR2 SVGAGI come from the germline V gene. The CDR3 length is 15 residues. The V and J ends lost 0 bases and 4 bases respectively, with 9 bases between them. DNA of the CDR3: TGTGCCAGCAGTTACTCTTCCAGGGCCACCGGGGAGCTGTTTTTT. As protein: CASSYSSRATGELFF.

CDR3 DNA sequence: TGTGCCAGCAGCTCCCGGACCAGGGGGCATCCCTACGAGCAGTACTTC. Its translation: CASSSRTRGHPYEQYF. This chain uses TRBV5-8 with TRBJ2-7; 8 bases are a match to TRBD1. The CDR3 is 16 residues long. V lost 3 bases to trimming and J lost 2 bases; unmatched junction nucleotides: 10. Germline V gene sequence: CDR1 SGHTS, CDR2 YDEGEE.

The chain recombines TRBV6-6 with TRBJ2-7; maybe TRBD1 (5 bases). V lost 4 bases and J lost 4, with 8 bases in between. The CDR3 is 12 residues long. The germline V gene encodes CDR1 MNHNY and CDR2 SVGAGI (reference sequence). DNA for the CDR3: TGTGCCAGCAGTTCCTACAGGTACGAGCAGTACTTC. Translating it yields CASSSYRYEQYF.

This chain links TRBV6-5 with TRBJ1-4; the match to TRBD1 covers 8 bases. Germline V gene data show CDR1 as MNHEY and CDR2 as SVGAGI. This CDR3 has 15 amino acids. Germline trimming cut 4 bases from V and 3 bases from J; bases unmatched to any gene: 4. Here the CDR3 reads CASSSGGGPNEKLFF. CDR3 nucleotide sequence: TGTGCCAGCAGTTCAGGGGGCGGGCCTAATGAAAAACTGTTTTTT.

This chain joins TRBV5-6 and TRBJ2-5, with D unresolved. The CDR3 length is 12 residues. Trimming removed 1 base at V and 1 base at J, with 2 bases between. Germline-derived CDR1 and CDR2 are SGHDT and YYEEEE. The CDR3 nucleotides are TGTGCCAGCAGCTTGTTCCAAGAGACCCAGTACTTC. This codes for CASSLFQETQYF.

This clone has only one observation. Other DNA sequences from this sample encode an identical CDR3 as well. The CDR3 spells CASSVGSSYEQYF. The CDR3 coding sequence is TGCGCCAGCAGTGTCGGCTCCTCCTACGAGCAGTACTTC. The chain links TRBV10-2 to TRBJ2-7, with D unclear. The CDR3 has 13 amino acids. With 4 bases removed from V and 0 bases from J, the gap between germline ends came to 7 bases. Germline V lookup: CDR1 WSHSY, CDR2 SAAADI.

The rearrangement uses TRBV30 and TRBJ2-1; 10 bases align to TRBD2. This CDR3 comprises 10 residues. Germline-derived CDR1 and CDR2 are GTSNPN and SVGIG (reference sequence). Trimming took 7 bases from V and 16 from J; bases not matched to a gene: 7. This chain's CDR3 is CALRLAGEFF. In DNA, the CDR3 is TGTGCCTTACGTCTAGCGGGGGAATTCTTC.

The chain couples TRBV4-3 to TRBJ2-7, with D possibly being TRBD2 (5 bases). The CDR3 spans 19 residues. Germline V gene data show CDR1 as LGHNA and CDR2 as YSLEER. Trimming left V 2 bases short and J 0 bases short, with 23 bases between. The CDR3 DNA reads TGCGCCAGCAGCCAACACCCGTTACAAGCGGAGTATCACTCCTACGAGCAGTACTTC. Translation: CASSQHPLQAEYHSYEQYF.

This rearrangement joins TRBV14 to TRBJ1-4; 8 bases map to TRBD1. This CDR3 spans 15 amino acids. Per the germline V gene, CDR1 is SGHDN and CDR2 is FVKESK. Losses at the gene ends were 1 base for V and 6 bases for J; bases not matched to a gene: 4. This chain's CDR3 is CASSQVGQGYEKLFF. CDR3 nucleotide sequence: TGTGCCAGCAGCCAAGTCGGACAGGGTTATGAAAAACTGTTTTTT.

The rearrangement uses TRBV6-6 and TRBJ2-2, with D hard to call. Germline V gene lookup returns CDR1 MNHNY and CDR2 SVGAGI (reference sequence). V lost 8 bases, J lost 7 bases, and 5 bases lay in between. The CDR3 spans 10 residues. The CDR3 bases are TGTGCCAGCGCCGACGGGGAGCTGTTTTTT. Translated: CASADGELFF.

The CDR3 loop is CASSLDADYEQYF. The CDR3 DNA sequence: TGTGCCAGCAGCTTGGATGCGGACTACGAGCAGTACTTC. The chain joins TRBV5-4 to TRBJ2-7, with unresolved D. The CDR3 length is 13 residues. Trimming stripped 0 bases from V and 3 bases from J, with 7 bases between. Germline CDR1 and CDR2: SGHNT and YYREEE (reference sequence).

V and J are TRBV6-5 and TRBJ2-2; D remains ambiguous. The germline gives CDR1 MNHEY, CDR2 SVGAGI. V was clipped by 0 bases and J by 7 bases, with 9 bases between them. The CDR3 contains 14 residues. CDR3 protein: CASSYSILDGELFF. DNA for the CDR3: TGTGCCAGCAGTTACTCGATCCTGGACGGGGAGCTGTTTTTT.

The rearrangement links TRBV7-8 to TRBJ1-2; D ambiguous. CDR1 and CDR2 (germline): SGHVS, FQNEAQ. V lost 0 bases and J 3 bases, leaving 5 bases between the germline ends. This CDR3 comprises 13 residues. In DNA, the CDR3 is TGTGCCAGCAGCTTAGCAGCGGACTATGGCTACACCTTC. This encodes CASSLAADYGYTF.

V and J are TRBV2 and TRBJ2-1; 9 bases are a match to TRBD2. The CDR3 sequence is 15 residues long. J was trimmed by 3 bases and V by 7 bases; bases with no gene match: 7. CDR1 is SNHLY, CDR2 FYNNEI, per germline. DNA of the CDR3: TGTGCCAGCACCGAGGGTAGCGGGAGCTACAATGAGCAGTTCTTC. It specifies CASTEGSGSYNEQFF.

The chain has TRBV5-4 and TRBJ2-5; no clear D. This CDR3 spans 15 amino acids. The V gene lost 4 bases and the J gene lost 4 bases, with 17 bases spanning the gap. From germline, CDR1 is SGHNT and CDR2 YYREEE (reference sequence). CDR3 region: CASSLSPSFGETQYF. DNA for the CDR3: TGTGCCAGCAGCCTATCCCCATCTTTCGGAGAGACCCAGTACTTC.

This clone was seen once. V is TRBV30 and J is TRBJ1-1; D unclear. Germline V gene lookup returns CDR1 GTSNPN and CDR2 SVGIG (reference sequence). There are 12 residues in the CDR3. V lost 2 bases and J 1 base, leaving 5 bases between the germline ends. The CDR3 DNA reads as TGTGCCTGGAGTTCCCAGAACACTGAAGCTTTCTTT. Its translation: CAWSSQNTEAFF.

DNA for the CDR3: TGTGCCAGCAGTTACTCGTCGGAAGATGGCTACACCTTC. This translates into CASSYSSEDGYTF. The chain couples TRBV6-5 to TRBJ1-2; no clear D gene. Germline-derived CDR1 and CDR2 are MNHEY and SVGAGI. CDR3 size: 13 residues. Between the trimmed V and J ends, which lost 0 bases and 6 bases, there was a span of 8 bases.

The gene calls are TRBV10-3 and TRBJ2-3; 8 bases align to TRBD1. This CDR3 is 12 amino acids long. CDR1 ENHRY and CDR2 SYGVKD come from the germline V gene. With V trimmed by 0 bases and J by 11 bases, 1 base remained unmatched. Written as DNA, the CDR3 is TGTGCCATCAGTGAGTCGGGGACAGGGCAGTATTTT. Protein sequence: CAISESGTGQYF.

This rearrangement joins TRBV5-6 to TRBJ1-2; D might be TRBD1 (6 bases). The CDR3 totals 16 residues. Trimming stripped 4 bases from V and 3 bases from J, with 19 bases between. Germline V CDR1 and CDR2: SGHDT, YYEEEE. CDR3 sequence reads: CASSALFQGHDYGYTF. CDR3 sequence (DNA): TGTGCCAGCAGCGCCCTTTTCCAGGGGCATGACTATGGCTACACCTTC.

Here the CDR3 DNA reads TGCAGCGTTGAAGAACCTCCCTACTACGAGCAGTACTTC. It is translated as CSVEEPPYYEQYF. The V gene is TRBV29-1, the J gene TRBJ2-5; D not resolved. The J call may be in error: the DNA end matches TRBJ2-7 better. The CDR3 extends over 13 amino acids. The germline CDR1 and CDR2 sequences are SQVTM and ANQGSEA.

In nucleotides, the CDR3 is TGTGCCAGCAGTGAGGACAGAGTTCGGAACTACGAGCAGTACTTC. Its translation: CASSEDRVRNYEQYF. This rearrangement joins TRBV6-1 to TRBJ2-7; a possible D gene is TRBD1 (6 bases). V was pared by 3 bases and J by 3 bases, with 15 bases between. This CDR3 is 15 amino acids long. Germline V gives CDR1 MNHNS, CDR2 SASEGT.

The V and J genes are TRBV7-9 and TRBJ2-7, with D unclear. The CDR3 is made up of 12 amino acids. Germline V gene data show CDR1 as SEHNR and CDR2 as FQNEAQ (reference sequence). The germline V and J ends were trimmed by 10 bases and 2 bases, with 12 bases remaining between them. The CDR3 coding sequence is TGTGCCACCGCGGTTACGGCCTACGAGCAGTACTTC. Residues: CATAVTAYEQYF.

A note on this clone: At the DNA level, this CDR3 is encoded by other sequences in the same sample as well. The V call is TRBV10-3, the J call TRBJ2-7; tentative D call: TRBD2 (5 bases). The CDR3 has 16 amino acids. Trimming stripped 0 bases from V and 1 base from J, with 13 bases between. In germline, CDR1 is ENHRY, CDR2 SYGVKD. CDR3 residues: CAISESLGGSSYEQYF. For the CDR3, the DNA is TGTGCCATCAGTGAGTCTTTAGGTGGGAGTTCCTACGAGCAGTACTTC.

V gene TRBV11-2 combines with J gene TRBJ2-3; TRBD2 is a possible D gene (6 bases). The V end was cut by 1 base, the J end by 3 bases, with 14 bases between. The CDR3 consists of 16 residues. Per germline, CDR1 SGHAT and CDR2 FQNNGV. This chain's CDR3 is CASSLGVGGRTDTQYF. The CDR3 DNA reads as TGTGCCAGCAGCTTAGGAGTGGGGGGTCGGACAGATACGCAGTATTTT.

The CDR3 DNA sequence: TGCACCAGCAGCCAAGATCCCACGACCCCATATACCTACGAGCAGTACTTC. Its protein product is CTSSQDPTTPYTYEQYF. The V call is TRBV1, the J call TRBJ2-7. TRBV1 is a documented pseudogene. CDR3 size: 17 residues.

J is TRBJ1-3 and V is TRBV9; TRBD1 agrees at 9 bases. Germline CDR1 SGDLS, CDR2 YYNGEE. V gave up 0 bases and J gave up 0 bases; unmatched junction bases: 1. This CDR3 has 16 amino acids. The CDR3 sequence is CASSVEGQGSGNTIYF. The DNA for the CDR3 is TGTGCCAGCAGCGTAGAGGGACAGGGCTCTGGAAACACCATATATTTT.